Shown below are 26 T cell receptor beta chains from a single sample sequenced in a study of T cells after yellow fever vaccination. In TCRdb, the 5' RACE reads were re-called with MiXCR into one record per CDR3 protein. The sample has fewer than 400,000 distinct CDR3 sequences, about 6.2% seen once. The sample here was PBMCs, taken 5 days after the yellow fever booster vaccination. The receptors were gathered from a man aged 30 to 45 who received the YFV17D yellow fever vaccine.

In DNA form, the CDR3 reads TGCAGCGTTGCGGAGGTCGGATCTTGGGGCTACACCTTC. Residues: CSVAEVGSWGYTF. The chain uses TRBV29-1 and TRBJ1-2; D gene uncertain. V lost 4 bases, J lost 8 bases, and 17 bases lay in between. Germline V gene lookup returns CDR1 SQVTM and CDR2 ANQGSEA. This CDR3 has 13 residues.

The J gene is TRBJ2-7, the V gene TRBV24-1; maybe TRBD2 (5 bases). This CDR3 spans 12 amino acids. The germline CDR1 and CDR2 sequences are KGHDR and SFDVKD. V was clipped by 7 bases and J by 2 bases, with 8 bases between them. The CDR3 nucleotides are TGTGCCACCAGCGAGGGCGCCTACGAGCAGTACTTC. It codes for CATSEGAYEQYF.

This clonotype was observed many times. The chain links TRBV4-2 to TRBJ2-7, with 9 nucleotides matching TRBD2. In germline, CDR1 is LGHNA, CDR2 YNFKEQ. The CDR3 is 17 amino acids. The junction had 10 bases not matched to a gene; V was cut back by 2 bases and J by 2 bases. As DNA, the CDR3 is TGTGCCAGCAGCCAACCCACCCCTGCGGGAGGGGCCTACGAGCAGTACTTC. Encoded protein: CASSQPTPAGGAYEQYF.

The chain has TRBV29-1 and TRBJ2-3, with 8 bases matching TRBD1. The germline V gene has CDR1 SQVTM and CDR2 ANQGSEA. V was pared by 3 bases and J by 5 bases, with 7 bases of the junction left unmatched. The CDR3 totals 14 residues. CDR3 sequence: CSVDAGGEIDTQYF. The CDR3 DNA follows: TGCAGCGTTGACGCAGGGGGCGAAATAGATACGCAGTATTTT.

This clonotype has more than one count but fewer than ten. The CDR3, as DNA: TGCAGTGCTAGCGGTAGTCCCTTAGGCGAGCAGTACTTC. This gives the protein CSASGSPLGEQYF. V gene TRBV20-1 combines with J gene TRBJ2-7; D unresolved. This CDR3 contains 13 residues. Per the germline V gene, CDR1 is DFQATT and CDR2 is SNEGSKA (reference sequence). The germline V and J ends were trimmed by 3 bases and 6 bases, with 15 bases remaining between them.

Only a few counts were recorded for this clonotype. J is TRBJ2-1 and V is TRBV4-3; maybe TRBD1 (5 bases). V gave up 4 bases and J gave up 0 bases, with 16 bases separating them. The CDR3 contains 17 residues. Germline CDR1 reads LGHNA; CDR2 reads YSLEER. The CDR3 DNA is TGCGCCAGCAGCCCTGGGGCCGGGTCAAGCTCCTACAATGAGCAGTTCTTC. Its protein product is CASSPGAGSSSYNEQFF.

This clonotype was observed many times. V usage is TRBV5-1 and J usage is TRBJ2-3; the match to TRBD2 covers 8 bases. Trimming took 1 base from V and 2 from J; bases not matched to a gene: 9. This CDR3 is 17 amino acids long. The V gene's germline CDR1 is SGHRS and CDR2 YFSETQ. The CDR3: CASSLPPGLEVTDTQYF. CDR3 nucleotide sequence: TGCGCCAGCAGCTTGCCTCCGGGACTAGAAGTCACAGATACGCAGTATTTT.

This clonotype has a handful of counts. The chain recombines TRBV5-1 with TRBJ2-1; the match to TRBD2 covers 7 bases. The germline V gene has CDR1 SGHRS and CDR2 YFSETQ. The CDR3 covers 19 residues. V shed 3 bases, J shed 8 bases, and the junction held 23 bases outside the gene matches. This chain's CDR3 is CASSSRPDRVGGLYYEQFF. The CDR3 DNA reads as TGCGCCAGCAGCTCTCGGCCCGACCGAGTGGGAGGGCTTTATTATGAGCAGTTCTTC.

This clonotype appeared many times. The chain combines TRBV15 with TRBJ1-4; D gene uncertain. Germline CDR1 LNHNV, CDR2 YYDKDF (reference sequence). The V end lost 0 bases, the J end lost 2 bases, and 10 bases lay between the germline ends. The CDR3 has 16 residues. CDR3 residues: CATSRDRRSTNEKLFF. The CDR3 nucleotides are TGTGCCACCAGCAGAGATCGTAGATCTACTAATGAAAAACTGTTTTTT.

This clonotype occurred a few times. The chain uses TRBV20-1 and TRBJ2-3, with D unclear. The CDR3 extends over 13 amino acids. Germline V lookup: CDR1 DFQATT, CDR2 SNEGSKA (reference sequence). V lost 6 bases and J lost 5, with 15 bases in between. The CDR3 is CSAPHPAIDTQYF. The CDR3 DNA is TGCAGTGCACCCCACCCGGCTATAGATACGCAGTATTTT.

This chain links TRBV5-1 with TRBJ2-1, with TRBD2 identical over 10 bases. The CDR3 runs to 15 residues. Germline CDR1 and CDR2: SGHRS and YFSETQ. The ends lost 2 bases at V and 4 bases at J; junction bases unmatched: 3. Here the CDR3 DNA reads TGCGCCAGCAGCTTCCCGACTAGCGGGTACAATGAGCAGTTCTTC. This sequence encodes CASSFPTSGYNEQFF.

This clonotype has a handful of counts. This sequence joins TRBV9 and TRBJ2-1; the D gene is possibly TRBD2 (5 bases). Germline assignment: CDR1 SGDLS and CDR2 YYNGEE. V dropped 0 bases and J dropped 0 bases, with 10 bases sitting between them. The CDR3 contains 16 residues. As DNA, the CDR3 is TGTGCCAGCAGCGTAGCGGGAATGAGCTCCTACAATGAGCAGTTCTTC. It specifies CASSVAGMSSYNEQFF.

This clonotype showed up just a few times. The chain links TRBV5-1 to TRBJ2-5; D may match TRBD1 or TRBD2 (5 bases each). The CDR3 runs 15 residues. The germline CDR1 and CDR2 sequences are SGHRS and YFSETQ. V dropped 2 bases and J dropped 3 bases, with 14 bases sitting between them. The DNA for the CDR3 is TGCGCCAGCAGCTTCGGGGCAGTCGGGAAAGAGACCCAGTACTTC. Protein: CASSFGAVGKETQYF.

At least ten counts were recorded for this clonotype. J is TRBJ2-5 and V is TRBV7-6, with 8 bases aligning to TRBD2. V shed 2 bases, J shed 4 bases, and the junction held 6 bases outside the gene matches. From germline, CDR1 is SGHVS and CDR2 FNYEAQ. The CDR3 runs to 15 residues. CDR3 protein: CASSLLGLASETQYF. For the CDR3, the DNA is TGTGCCAGCAGCTTATTAGGACTAGCTTCAGAGACCCAGTACTTC.

This clonotype was found a few times. The V and J genes are TRBV4-3 and TRBJ2-1; 9 bases map to TRBD2. Germline CDR1 reads LGHNA; CDR2 reads YSLEER. CDR3 length: 15 residues. J lost 8 bases, V lost 1 base, and 6 bases had no gene match. Here the CDR3 reads CASSQGGLANDEQFF. The DNA of the CDR3 is TGCGCCAGCAGCCAAGGTGGACTAGCGAACGATGAGCAGTTCTTC.

This clonotype was counted between two and nine times. At one end, the junction sequence differs from germline, possibly due to a read error. The chain links TRBV12-5 to TRBJ2-7; D remains unclear. Germline loops: CDR1 LGHNT, CDR2 FRNRAP. This CDR3 has 12 amino acids. The CDR3 is CVSGLDRYEQYF. The CDR3 DNA reads TGTGTTAGTGGTTTGGATCGCTACGAGCAGTACTTC. The whole variable domain, filled in from reference TRBV12-5 and TRBJ2-7, reads DARVTQTPRHKVTEMGQEVTMRCQPILGHNTVFWYRQTMMQGLELLAYFRNRAPLDDSGMPKDRFSAEMPDATLATLKIQPSEPRDSAVYFCVSGLDRYEQYFGPGTRLTVT.

This clonotype was observed many times. The J gene is TRBJ2-7, the V gene TRBV7-2; 10 bases are shared with TRBD2. V shed 5 bases and J 1 base; nucleotides not matched to a gene: 2. The CDR3 length is 14 residues. Germline values: CDR1 SGHTA, CDR2 FQGNSA. The CDR3 DNA reads as TGTGCCAGCAGCCGTAGCGGGAGGTCCTACGAGCAGTACTTC. Amino acid sequence: CASSRSGRSYEQYF.

This clonotype turned up a few times. This chain connects TRBV3-1 to TRBJ2-4, with D possibly matching TRBD2 (5 bases). Germline V gives CDR1 LGHDT, CDR2 YNNKEL (reference sequence). Trimming left V 1 base short and J 9 bases short, with 16 bases between. The CDR3 sequence is 15 residues long. The CDR3: CASSQAPAAPPIQYF. The CDR3 nucleotides read TGTGCCAGCAGCCAAGCCCCAGCGGCCCCCCCCATTCAGTACTTC.

This chain uses TRBV6-2 or TRBV6-3 with TRBJ2-7, with D tentatively TRBD2 (6 bases). This CDR3 contains 13 residues. V lost 5 bases to trimming and J lost 6 bases, with 14 bases between them. The germline V gene encodes CDR1 MNHEY and CDR2 SVGEGT. Here the CDR3 reads CASSTLRGGEQYF. CDR3 sequence (DNA): TGTGCCAGCAGTACCCTCCGGGGAGGCGAGCAGTACTTC.

This clonotype was counted a few times. The chain links TRBV5-4 to TRBJ2-3; TRBD2 agrees at 10 bases. The CDR3 covers 16 residues. The ends lost 1 base at V and 3 bases at J; junction bases unmatched: 5. Germline V gene sequence: CDR1 SGHNT, CDR2 YYREEE (reference sequence). The chain's CDR3 is CASSLRISGRTDTQYF. The CDR3 bases are TGTGCCAGCAGCTTGAGGATTAGCGGGAGGACAGATACGCAGTATTTT.

This clonotype was found a few times. The chain has TRBV4-1 and TRBJ2-5; D is perhaps TRBD2 (5 bases). The V end was cut by 2 bases, the J end by 7 bases, with 11 bases between. Looked up from germline, CDR1 is MGHRA and CDR2 is YSYEKL. This CDR3 has 13 amino acids. CDR3 sequence: CASSQTGSGTQYF. The CDR3 DNA reads as TGCGCCAGCAGCCAAACGGGGTCAGGGACCCAGTACTTC.

This clonotype was recorded a few times. The rearrangement uses TRBV11-2 and TRBJ2-1; 7 bases fit TRBD1. The V segment lost 1 base and the J segment 6 bases; nucleotides outside the gene matches: 6. CDR1 and CDR2 (germline): SGHAT, FQNNGV. The CDR3 consists of 15 residues. The CDR3 nucleotides read TGTGCCAGCAGCTTAGCAACCGGGACAGCCAATGAGCAGTTCTTC. Translating it yields CASSLATGTANEQFF.

This clonotype was counted a few times. The genes are TRBV5-1 and TRBJ2-5, with 7 bases matching TRBD2. The CDR3 length is 15 residues. Germline assignment: CDR1 SGHRS and CDR2 YFSETQ. Trimming at V came to 1 base and at J to 5 bases, leaving 8 bases not matched to a gene. The CDR3 reads CASSLLATSRETQYF. As DNA, the CDR3 is TGCGCCAGCAGCTTGCTGGCGACTAGCCGGGAGACCCAGTACTTC.

Ten or more counts support this clonotype. J is TRBJ2-7 and V is TRBV20-1; TRBD2 might be the D (5 bases). CDR1 and CDR2 (germline): DFQATT, SNEGSKA (reference sequence). CDR3 length: 15 amino acids. V gave up 1 base and J gave up 3 bases, with 16 bases separating them. The CDR3 sequence: CSARAGPGYSYEQYF. The CDR3 DNA follows: TGCAGTGCTAGAGCCGGTCCGGGATACAGCTACGAGCAGTACTTC.

V gene TRBV29-1 combines with J gene TRBJ2-2; D is unclear. The CDR3 consists of 16 residues. Trimming took off 0 bases at V and 3 bases at J, with 14 bases between the two ends. The germline V gene has CDR1 SQVTM and CDR2 ANQGSEA. CDR3 residues: CSVEDPERGHTGELFF. CDR3 coding DNA: TGCAGCGTTGAAGACCCCGAGAGAGGTCACACCGGGGAGCTGTTTTTT.

This chain links TRBV27 with TRBJ2-5; TRBD1 might be the D (5 bases). In germline, CDR1 is MNHEY, CDR2 SMNVEV (reference sequence). V was cut by 6 bases and J by 2 bases, with 22 bases left in between. The CDR3 runs to 17 residues. Here the CDR3 DNA reads TGTGCCAGCAGCGCCACCCCTTGGGGCAGGGCTCAAGAGACCCAGTACTTC. Its protein product is CASSATPWGRAQETQYF.